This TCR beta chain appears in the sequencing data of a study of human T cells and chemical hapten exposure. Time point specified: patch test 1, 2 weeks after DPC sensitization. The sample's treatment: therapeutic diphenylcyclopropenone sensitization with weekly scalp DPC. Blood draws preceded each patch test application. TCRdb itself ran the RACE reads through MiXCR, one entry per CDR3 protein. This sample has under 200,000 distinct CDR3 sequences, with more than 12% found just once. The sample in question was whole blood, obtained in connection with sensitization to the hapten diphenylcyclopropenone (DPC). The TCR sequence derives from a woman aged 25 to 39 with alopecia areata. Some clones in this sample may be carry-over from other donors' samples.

The CDR3 spells CASSLGTSGGNNEQFF. CDR3 bases: TGTGCCAGCAGCCTCGGGACTAGCGGAGGGAACAATGAGCAGTTCTTC. The chain is built from TRBV6-6 and TRBJ2-1; 11 bases agree with TRBD2. Germline V CDR1 and CDR2: MNHNY, SVGAGI (reference sequence). The CDR3 contains 16 residues. With 6 bases clipped from V and 5 bases from J, the junction kept 9 bases outside the gene matches.